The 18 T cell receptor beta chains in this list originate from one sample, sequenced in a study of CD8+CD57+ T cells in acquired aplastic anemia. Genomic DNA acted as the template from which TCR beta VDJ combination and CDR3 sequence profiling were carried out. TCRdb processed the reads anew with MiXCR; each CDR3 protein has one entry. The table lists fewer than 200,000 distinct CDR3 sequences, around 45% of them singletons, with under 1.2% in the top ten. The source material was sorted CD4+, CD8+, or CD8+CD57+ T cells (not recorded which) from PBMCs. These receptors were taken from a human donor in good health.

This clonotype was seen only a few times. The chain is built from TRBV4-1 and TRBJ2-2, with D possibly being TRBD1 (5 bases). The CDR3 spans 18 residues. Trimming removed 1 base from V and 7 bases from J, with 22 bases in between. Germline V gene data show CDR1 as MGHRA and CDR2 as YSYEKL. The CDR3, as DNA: TGCGCCAGCAGCCAAGGGGGCATAGGTAACCTAGAATTCGGGGAGCTGTTTTTT. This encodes CASSQGGIGNLEFGELFF.

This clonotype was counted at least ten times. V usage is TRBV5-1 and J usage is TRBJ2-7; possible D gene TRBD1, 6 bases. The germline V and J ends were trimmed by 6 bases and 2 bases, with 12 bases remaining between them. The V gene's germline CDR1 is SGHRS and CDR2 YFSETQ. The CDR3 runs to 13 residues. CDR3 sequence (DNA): TGCGCCAGCACAGGGGTGAATACCTACGAGCAGTACTTC. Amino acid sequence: CASTGVNTYEQYF.

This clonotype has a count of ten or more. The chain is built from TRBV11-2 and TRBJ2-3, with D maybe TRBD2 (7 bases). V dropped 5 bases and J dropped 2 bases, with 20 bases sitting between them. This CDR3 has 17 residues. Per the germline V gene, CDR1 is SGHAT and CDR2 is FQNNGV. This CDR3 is CASSPRGGGGYTDTQYF. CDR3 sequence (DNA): TGTGCCAGCAGCCCGAGGGGAGGGGGGGGATACACAGATACGCAGTATTTT.

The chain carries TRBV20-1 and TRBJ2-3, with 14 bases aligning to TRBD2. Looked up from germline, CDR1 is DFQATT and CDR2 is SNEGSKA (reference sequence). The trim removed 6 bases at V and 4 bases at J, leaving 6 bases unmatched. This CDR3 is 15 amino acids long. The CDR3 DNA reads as TGCAGTGCACCGACTAGCGGGAGGGCCGCAGATACGCAGTATTTT. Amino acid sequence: CSAPTSGRAADTQYF.

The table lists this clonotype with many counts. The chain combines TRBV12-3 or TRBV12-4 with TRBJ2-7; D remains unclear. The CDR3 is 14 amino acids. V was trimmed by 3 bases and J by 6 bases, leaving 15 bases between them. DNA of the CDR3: TGTGCCAGCAGTTTCTCATCAGCAGGTAGCGAGCAGTACTTC. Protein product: CASSFSSAGSEQYF.

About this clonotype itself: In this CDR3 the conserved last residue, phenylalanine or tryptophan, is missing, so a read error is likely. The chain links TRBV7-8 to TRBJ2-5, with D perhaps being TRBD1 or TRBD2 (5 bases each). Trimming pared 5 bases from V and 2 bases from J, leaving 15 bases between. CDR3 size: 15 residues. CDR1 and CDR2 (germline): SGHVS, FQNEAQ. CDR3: CASSPRRGGQETQYL. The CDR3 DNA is TGTGCCAGCAGCCCCAGACGGGGCGGGCAAGAGACCCAGTACCTC.

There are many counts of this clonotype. This CDR3 reads CASSDWEGRGQVGEQYF. CDR3 coding DNA: TGTGCCAGCAGTGACTGGGAGGGGAGAGGGCAGGTCGGCGAGCAGTACTTC. This rearrangement joins TRBV25-1 to TRBJ2-7; 7 bases line up with TRBD2. The CDR3 has 17 amino acids. J lost 6 bases, V lost 3 bases, and 17 bases had no gene match. CDR1 and CDR2 (germline): MGHDK, SYGVNS.

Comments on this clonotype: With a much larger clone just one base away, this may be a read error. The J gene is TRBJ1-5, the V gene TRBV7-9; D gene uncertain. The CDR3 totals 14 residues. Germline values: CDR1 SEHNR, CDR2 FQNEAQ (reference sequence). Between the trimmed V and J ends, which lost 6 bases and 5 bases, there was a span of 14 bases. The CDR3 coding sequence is TGTGCCAGCAGAAGCGGCAACTTCGATCAGCCCCAGCATTTT. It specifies CASRSGNFDQPQHF.

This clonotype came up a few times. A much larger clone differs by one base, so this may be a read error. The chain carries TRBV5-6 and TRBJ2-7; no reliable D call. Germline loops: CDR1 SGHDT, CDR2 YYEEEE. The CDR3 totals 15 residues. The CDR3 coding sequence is TGTGCCGGCAGCTTCGAGATGGGCGGCTCCTACGAGCAGTACTTC. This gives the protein CAGSFEMGGSYEQYF.

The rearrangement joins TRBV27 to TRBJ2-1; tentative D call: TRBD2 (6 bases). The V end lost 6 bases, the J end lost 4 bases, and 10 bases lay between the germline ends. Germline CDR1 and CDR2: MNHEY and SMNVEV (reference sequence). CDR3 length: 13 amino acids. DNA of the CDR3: TGTGCCAGCAGGTTTAGCGGATACAATGAGCAGTTCTTC. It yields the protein CASRFSGYNEQFF.

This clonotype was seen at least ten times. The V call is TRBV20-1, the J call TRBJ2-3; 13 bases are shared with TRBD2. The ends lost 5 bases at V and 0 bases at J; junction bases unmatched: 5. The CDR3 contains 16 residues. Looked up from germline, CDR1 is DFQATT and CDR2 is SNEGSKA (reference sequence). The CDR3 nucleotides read TGCAGTGCTGGACTAGCGGGGGCAACTAGCACAGATACGCAGTATTTT. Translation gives CSAGLAGATSTDTQYF.

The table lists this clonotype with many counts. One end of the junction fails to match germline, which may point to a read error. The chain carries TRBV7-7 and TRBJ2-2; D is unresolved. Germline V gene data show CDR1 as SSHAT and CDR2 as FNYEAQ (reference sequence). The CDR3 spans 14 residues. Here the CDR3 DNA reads TGTGCTAGCAGCTTAGCTCCGAACACCGGGGAGCTGTTTTTT. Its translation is CASSLAPNTGELFF.

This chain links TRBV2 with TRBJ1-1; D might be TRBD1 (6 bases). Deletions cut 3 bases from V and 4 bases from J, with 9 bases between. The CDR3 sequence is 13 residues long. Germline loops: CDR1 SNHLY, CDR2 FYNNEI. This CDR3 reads CASSEIRGTEAFF. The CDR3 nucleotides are TGTGCCAGCAGTGAGATCAGGGGCACTGAAGCTTTCTTT.

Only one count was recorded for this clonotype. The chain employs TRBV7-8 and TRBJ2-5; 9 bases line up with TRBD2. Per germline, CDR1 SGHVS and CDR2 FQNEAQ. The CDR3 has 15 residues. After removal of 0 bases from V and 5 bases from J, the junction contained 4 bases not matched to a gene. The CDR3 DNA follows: TGTGCCAGCAGCTTAGCGCGGCTAGCGGGGGAGACCCAGTACTTC. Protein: CASSLARLAGETQYF.

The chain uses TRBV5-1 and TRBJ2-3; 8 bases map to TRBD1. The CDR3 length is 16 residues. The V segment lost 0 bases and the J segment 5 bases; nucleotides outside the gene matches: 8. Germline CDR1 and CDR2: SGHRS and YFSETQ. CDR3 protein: CASSLATTGAGDTQYF. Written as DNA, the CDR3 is TGCGCCAGCAGCTTGGCCACGACAGGGGCAGGAGATACGCAGTATTTT.

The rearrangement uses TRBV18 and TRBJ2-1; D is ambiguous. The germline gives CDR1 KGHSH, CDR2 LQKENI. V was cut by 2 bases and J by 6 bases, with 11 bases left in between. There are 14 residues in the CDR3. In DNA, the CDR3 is TGTGCCAGCTCACCAGATAGGACCCGCAATGAGCAGTTCTTC. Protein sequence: CASSPDRTRNEQFF.

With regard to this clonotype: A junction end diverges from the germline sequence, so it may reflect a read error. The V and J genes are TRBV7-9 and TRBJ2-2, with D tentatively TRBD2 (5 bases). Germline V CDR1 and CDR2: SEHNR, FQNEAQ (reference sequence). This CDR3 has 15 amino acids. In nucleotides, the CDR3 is TGTGCCAGCAGCCAAAGATCGGTAGCGACCGGGGAGCTGTCTTTT. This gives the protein CASSQRSVATGELSF.

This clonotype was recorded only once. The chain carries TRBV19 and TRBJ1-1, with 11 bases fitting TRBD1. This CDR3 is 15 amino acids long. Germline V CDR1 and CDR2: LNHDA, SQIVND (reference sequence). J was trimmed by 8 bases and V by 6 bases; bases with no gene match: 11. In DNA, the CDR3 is TGTGCCAGTAGGCTCCGGGACAGGGGGGAATTAGAAGCTTTCTTT. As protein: CASRLRDRGELEAFF.